Following are 15 T cell receptor beta chains from one sample sequenced in a study of T cells in Graves' hyperthyroidism and ophthalmopathy (dated by TCRdb to about 2019). The protocol used for the library was multiplex PCR. This sample was sequenced with an Illumina HiSeq 2000. Amplification of TCR beta CDR3 regions was carried out from RNA transcripts. The TCR CDR3 was subjected to a first round of RT-PCR using the HTBI primer set and the Qiagen OneStep RT-PCR kit. TCRdb reworked the public reads: Q25 trimming with fastp, MiXCR clone assembly, productive beta chains retained. All rows with the same CDR3 protein become a single entry with the most common DNA and genes. Counted in this sample were fewer than 550,000 distinct CDR3 sequences; approximately 15% of them appeared once. The ten most abundant clones make up around 7% of the sample. Sequenced: blood. The receptors originated from a woman younger than 30 with Graves' hyperthyroidism.

In its sample, this clonotype was seen many times. This chain joins TRBV11-2 and TRBJ2-5; 8 bases are shared with TRBD1. The V segment lost 5 bases and the J segment 2 bases; nucleotides outside the gene matches: 4. The CDR3 length is 14 residues. Germline CDR1 SGHAT, CDR2 FQNNGV. DNA for the CDR3: TGTGCCAGCAGCCGGGGACAGGCTCAAGAGACCCAGTACTTC. Its translation is CASSRGQAQETQYF.

The chain links TRBV7-9 to TRBJ1-1; weak D call: TRBD1 (5 bases). This CDR3 spans 15 amino acids. Germline-derived CDR1 and CDR2 are SEHNR and FQNEAQ (reference sequence). The germline V and J ends were trimmed by 5 bases and 4 bases, with 17 bases remaining between them. CDR3 bases: TGTGCCAGCAGCCCAGCCGGCGGGGGGAGCACTGAAGCTTTCTTT. This encodes CASSPAGGGSTEAFF.

This clonotype was seen only a few times. The chain has TRBV27 and TRBJ1-3; 9 nucleotides match TRBD1. CDR1 and CDR2 from the germline V gene are MNHEY and SMNVEV (reference sequence). The junction had 11 bases not matched to a gene; V was cut back by 1 base and J by 4 bases. CDR3 length: 18 amino acids. DNA for the CDR3: TGTGCCAGCAGTTTATACGGAGGACAGGGGAACTCCGGAAACACCATATATTTT. This gives the protein CASSLYGGQGNSGNTIYF.

Note on this clonotype: The junction differs from germline at one of its ends, possibly a read error. This chain connects TRBV3-1 to TRBJ2-5; D might be TRBD2 (5 bases). Germline-derived CDR1 and CDR2 are LGHDT and YNNKEL (reference sequence). The CDR3 sequence is 15 residues long. The CDR3 DNA reads as TGTGCCAGCAGCCAAGATCAACGAGGGCAAGAGACCCGGTACTTC. Encoded protein: CASSQDQRGQETRYF.

The genes are TRBV2 and TRBJ1-6; D gene unclear. Germline-derived CDR1 and CDR2 are SNHLY and FYNNEI. Trimming pared 7 bases from V and 0 bases from J, leaving 10 bases between. There are 15 residues in the CDR3. CDR3 loop: CASTTESSYNSPLHF. Here the CDR3 DNA reads TGTGCCAGCACCACCGAATCCTCCTATAATTCACCCCTCCACTTT.

The chain couples TRBV9 to TRBJ2-7, with unresolved D. The CDR3 has 10 residues. Trimming shortened V by 10 bases and J by 0 bases, and 5 bases separated the two germline ends. Germline V gene data show CDR1 as SGDLS and CDR2 as YYNGEE. Here the CDR3 DNA reads TGTGCCCGACCCTCCTACGAGCAGTACTTC. This sequence encodes CARPSYEQYF.

This clonotype has a count of ten or more. The chain recombines TRBV10-3 with TRBJ2-3; possibly TRBD1 or TRBD2 for D (5 bases each). This CDR3 region has 15 residues. The V gene lost 4 bases and the J gene lost 0 bases, with 11 bases spanning the gap. The germline CDR1 and CDR2 sequences are ENHRY and SYGVKD. CDR3 nucleotides: TGTGCCATCAGTGGGGACCGAACTAGCACAGATACGCAGTATTTT. This codes for CAISGDRTSTDTQYF.

The table lists this clonotype with many counts. CDR3 coding DNA: TGTGCCAGCAGTTTAGGACTCTTTAGCTCCTACAATGAGCAGTTCTTC. This codes for CASSLGLFSSYNEQFF. The chain recombines TRBV28 with TRBJ2-1; D may be TRBD2 (5 bases). Trimming left V 2 bases short and J 0 bases short, with 11 bases between. The V gene's germline CDR1 is MDHEN and CDR2 SYDVKM. The CDR3 spans 16 residues.

This clonotype has a count of ten or more. The V gene is TRBV4-1, the J gene TRBJ2-1; D is unresolved. Germline-derived CDR1 and CDR2 are MGHRA and YSYEKL. This CDR3 has 15 residues. V was shortened by 4 bases and J by 1 base, with 11 bases between the two germline ends. In DNA, the CDR3 is TGCGCCAGCAGCCTTCAGCCCGCTTCCTACAATGAGCAGTTCTTC. Amino acids: CASSLQPASYNEQFF.

Turning to this clonotype: Given the absence of the conserved phenylalanine or tryptophan at the CDR3 end, a read error is likely. The V call is TRBV27, the J call TRBJ1-1; D is uncertain. This CDR3 is 16 amino acids long. Trimming took off 1 base at V and 1 base at J, with 13 bases between the two ends. Per the germline V gene, CDR1 is MNHEY and CDR2 is SMNVEV (reference sequence). The CDR3 coding sequence is TGTGCCAGCAGTTTATTAGGCCCAGTGGGGAACACTGAAGCTTTCCTT. Protein: CASSLLGPVGNTEAFL.

In this sample, this clonotype turned up many times. The chain couples TRBV7-9 to TRBJ2-3; 11 nucleotides line up with TRBD2. CDR3 length equals 19 residues. Germline assignment: CDR1 SEHNR and CDR2 FQNEAQ (reference sequence). V dropped 4 bases and J dropped 0; count of bases not matched to a gene: 12. The CDR3 reads CASSSQTDRTSGSTDTQYF. The CDR3 coding sequence is TGTGCCAGCAGCTCCCAAACAGACCGGACTAGCGGGAGCACAGATACGCAGTATTTT.

In its sample, this clonotype was seen many times. CDR3 sequence (DNA): TGTGCCAGCAGTTGGTGGGACAGGGCTGGAGAGCAGTACTTC. As protein: CASSWWDRAGEQYF. The chain has TRBV6-1 and TRBJ2-7; 9 nucleotides line up with TRBD1. Germline lookup yields CDR1 MNHNS and CDR2 SASEGT. The V gene end was trimmed by 5 bases and the J gene end by 7 bases; junction bases not matched to a gene: 9. This CDR3 comprises 14 residues.

This clonotype was counted ten times or more. This chain joins TRBV5-5 and TRBJ2-5; D remains ambiguous. This CDR3 is built from 14 residues. V was clipped by 4 bases and J by 5 bases, with 15 bases between them. Germline lookup yields CDR1 SGHKS and CDR2 YYEKEE (reference sequence). The DNA of the CDR3 is TGTGCCAGCAGCCCTGGGCCGCCCCGGGAGACCCAGTACTTC. Protein sequence: CASSPGPPRETQYF. Variable domain in full (rest from reference TRBV5-5 and TRBJ2-5): DAGVTQSPTHLIKTRGQQVTLRCSPISGHKSVSWYQQVLGQGPQFIFQYYEKEERGRGNFPDRFSARQFPNYSSELNVNALLLGDSALYLCASSPGPPRETQYFGPGTRLLVL.

This clonotype was detected many times. V usage is TRBV6-1 and J usage is TRBJ2-1; D ambiguous. The germline CDR1 and CDR2 sequences are MNHNS and SASEGT. V shed 3 bases and J shed 3 bases, with 15 bases lying between them. This CDR3 spans 16 amino acids. The CDR3 DNA reads TGTGCCAGCAGTGATGGGTGGACCGATCTCTACAATGAGCAGTTCTTC. This codes for CASSDGWTDLYNEQFF.

This clonotype appeared many times. The chain couples TRBV6-2 or TRBV6-3 to TRBJ1-4, with a tentative D call TRBD1 (5 bases). V was cut by 6 bases and J by 8 bases, with 25 bases left in between. The V gene's germline CDR1 is MNHEY and CDR2 SVGEGT. This CDR3 is 17 amino acids long. The CDR3, as DNA: TGTGCCAGCAGATCATTCGGGACCGACACTAGGCACGAAAAACTGTTTTTT. Translating gives CASRSFGTDTRHEKLFF.